This T cell receptor (beta chain) derives from a study of blood T cell repertoires in COVID-19. Libraries were prepared by immunoSEQ multiplex PCR; TCRdb keeps only in-frame clonotypes and omits some of them. The data contain 490,000 or so clones, around 85% of them singletons. Clinical histories supplied by participants themselves formed the basis of cohort assignment. Two consecutive negative NP/OP PCR tests, clearance, or resolved symptoms defined Cohort 3 recovery. The specimen sequenced was PBMCs or T cells enriched from blood (not recorded which). This sequence originates from a woman aged 60-70 years who had recovered from COVID-19.

The CDR3: CASSIYRTTNEKLFF. For the CDR3, the DNA is TGTGCCAGCAGCATATACAGGACAACTAATGAAAAACTGTTTTTT. The chain links TRBV7-9 to TRBJ1-4; tentative D call: TRBD1 (5 bases). Germline CDR1 is SEHNR and CDR2 is FQNEAQ (reference sequence). V gave up 5 bases and J gave up 0 bases, with 10 bases separating them. CDR3 length: 15 amino acids.